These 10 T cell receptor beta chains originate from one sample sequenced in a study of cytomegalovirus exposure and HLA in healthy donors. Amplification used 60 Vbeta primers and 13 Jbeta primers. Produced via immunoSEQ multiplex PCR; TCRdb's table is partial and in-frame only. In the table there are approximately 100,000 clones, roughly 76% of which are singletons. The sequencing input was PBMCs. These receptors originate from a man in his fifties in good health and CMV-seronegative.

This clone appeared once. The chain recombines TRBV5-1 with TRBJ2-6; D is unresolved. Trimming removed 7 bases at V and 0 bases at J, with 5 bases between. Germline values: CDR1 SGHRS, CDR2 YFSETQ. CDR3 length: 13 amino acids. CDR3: CASGRSGANVLTF. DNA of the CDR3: TGCGCCAGCGGCCGCTCTGGGGCCAACGTCCTGACTTTC.

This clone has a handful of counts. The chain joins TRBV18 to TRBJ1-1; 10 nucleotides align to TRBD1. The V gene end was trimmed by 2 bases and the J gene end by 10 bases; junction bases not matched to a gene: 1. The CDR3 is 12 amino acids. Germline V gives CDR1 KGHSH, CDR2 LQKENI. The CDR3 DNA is TGTGCCAGCTCACCAGGGGACAGGGGAGCTTTCTTT. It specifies CASSPGDRGAFF.

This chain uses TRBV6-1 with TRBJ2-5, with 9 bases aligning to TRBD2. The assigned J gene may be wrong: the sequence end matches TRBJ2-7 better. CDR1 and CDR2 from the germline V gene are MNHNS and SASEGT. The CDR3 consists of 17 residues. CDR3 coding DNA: TGTGCCAGCAGTGACCAACTAGCGGGTAAAGTCTCCTACGAGCAGTACTTC. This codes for CASSDQLAGKVSYEQYF.

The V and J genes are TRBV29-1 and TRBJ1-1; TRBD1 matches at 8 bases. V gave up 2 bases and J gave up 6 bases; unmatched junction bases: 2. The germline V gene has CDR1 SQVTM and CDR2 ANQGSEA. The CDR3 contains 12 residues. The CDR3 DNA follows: TGCAGCGTTGAAACAGGGGGATCTGAAGCTTTCTTT. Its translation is CSVETGGSEAFF.

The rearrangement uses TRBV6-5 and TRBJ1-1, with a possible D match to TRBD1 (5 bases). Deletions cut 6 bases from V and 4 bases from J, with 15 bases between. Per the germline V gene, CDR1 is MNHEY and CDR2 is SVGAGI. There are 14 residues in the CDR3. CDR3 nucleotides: TGTGCCAGCAGCCGGGGGGGTTCGGCCACTGAAGCTTTCTTT. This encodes CASSRGGSATEAFF.

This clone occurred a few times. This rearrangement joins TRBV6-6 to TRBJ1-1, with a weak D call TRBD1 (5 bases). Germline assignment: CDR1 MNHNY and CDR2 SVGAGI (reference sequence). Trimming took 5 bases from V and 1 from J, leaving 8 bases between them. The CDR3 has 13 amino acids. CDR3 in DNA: TGTGCCAGCAGTGCTCAGGGGAACACTGAAGCTTTCTTT. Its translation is CASSAQGNTEAFF.

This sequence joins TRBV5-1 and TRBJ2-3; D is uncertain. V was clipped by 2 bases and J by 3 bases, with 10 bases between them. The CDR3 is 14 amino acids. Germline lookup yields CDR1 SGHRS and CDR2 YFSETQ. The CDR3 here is CASSFSRSTDTQYF. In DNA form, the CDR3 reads TGCGCCAGCAGCTTCTCTAGGTCAACAGATACGCAGTATTTT.

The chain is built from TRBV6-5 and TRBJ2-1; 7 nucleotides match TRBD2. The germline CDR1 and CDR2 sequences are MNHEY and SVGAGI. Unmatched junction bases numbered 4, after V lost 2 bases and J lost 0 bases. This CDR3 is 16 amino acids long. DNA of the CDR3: TGTGCCAGCAGTTACAAACGGGGGGTCTCCTACAATGAGCAGTTCTTC. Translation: CASSYKRGVSYNEQFF.

CDR3 region: CASSFPGTDTQYF. The CDR3 nucleotides are TGTGCCAGCAGCTTCCCCGGCACAGATACGCAGTATTTT. The V call is TRBV5-4, the J call TRBJ2-3; D is uncertain. The CDR3 extends over 13 amino acids. Germline values: CDR1 SGHNT, CDR2 YYREEE (reference sequence). V was shortened by 2 bases and J by 1 base, with 5 bases between the two germline ends.

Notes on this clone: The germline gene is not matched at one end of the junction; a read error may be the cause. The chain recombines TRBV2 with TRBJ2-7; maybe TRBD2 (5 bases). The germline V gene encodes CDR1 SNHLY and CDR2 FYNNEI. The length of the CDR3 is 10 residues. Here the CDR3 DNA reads TGTGCCAGCAGTGGACTAAGTCCCCGATTC. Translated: CASSGLSPRF.